The text below deals with one TCR beta chain. This sample is drawn from a study of cytomegalovirus exposure and HLA in healthy donors. Data came from immunoSEQ multiplex PCR; TCRdb stores just in-frame clones and leaves some out. The sample holds 80,000 to 100,000 clones, approximately 90% seen once. The sequence came from a young woman in good health and CMV-seronegative. Sample: PBMCs.

As DNA, the CDR3 is TGTGCCAGCAGTTCCATCGGGGGTTCGGCCGAGCAGTACTTC. This sequence encodes CASSSIGGSAEQYF. The V and J genes are TRBV27 and TRBJ2-7; D possibly corresponds to TRBD2 (6 bases). Trimming pared 4 bases from V and 6 bases from J, leaving 16 bases between. The CDR3 spans 14 residues. CDR1 MNHEY and CDR2 SMNVEV come from the germline V gene (reference sequence).